What follows is one TCR beta chain and its context. The antigen remains unidentified. Other DNA variants within this sample encode the same CDR3. Second-dose schedules of about 4 or about 12 weeks were combined. The sample originates from a study of T cell responses to AZD1222 COVID-19 vaccine. Study outcomes and limitations: Close to half of all spike-specific TCRs reportedly target regions of the variants that are unmutated. Spike as a whole was targeted by vaccine-associated CD4 TCRs, dominant at 160-218 and 743-854. The study found Spike-specific TCR breadth and depth rose after two AZD1222 doses.

The repertoire was sequenced with immunoSEQ multiplex PCR; TCRdb's copy has only in-frame clones and lacks some. The sample includes approximately 110,000 clones, over 75% of them seen just once. The CDR3 contains 15 residues. Germline CDR1 SGDLS, CDR2 YYNGEE. Germline trimming cut 0 bases from V and 5 bases from J; bases unmatched to any gene: 2. This sequence originates from an adult who received the AZD1222 COVID-19 vaccine. Material: peripheral blood, obtained 28 days after the second AZD1222 dose. The rearrangement uses TRBV9 and TRBJ2-1, with 10 bases fitting TRBD2. The CDR3 bases are TGTGCCAGCAGCGTAGATAGCGGGAGGAACAATGAGCAGTTCTTC. Its protein product is CASSVDSGRNNEQFF.